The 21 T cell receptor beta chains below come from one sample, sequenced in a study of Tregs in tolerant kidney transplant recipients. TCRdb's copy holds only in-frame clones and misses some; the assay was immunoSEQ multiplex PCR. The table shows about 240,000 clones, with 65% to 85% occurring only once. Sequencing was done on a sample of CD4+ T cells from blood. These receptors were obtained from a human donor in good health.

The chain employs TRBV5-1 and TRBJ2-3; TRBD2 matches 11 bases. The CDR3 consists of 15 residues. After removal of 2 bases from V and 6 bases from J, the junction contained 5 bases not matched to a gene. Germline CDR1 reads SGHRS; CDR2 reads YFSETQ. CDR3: CASSFSGGAEDTQYF. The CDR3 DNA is TGCGCCAGCAGCTTTAGCGGGGGGGCCGAGGATACGCAGTATTTT. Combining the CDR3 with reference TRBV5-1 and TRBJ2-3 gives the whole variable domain KAGVTQTPRYLIKTRGQQVTLSCSPISGHRSVSWYQQTPGQGLQFLFEYFSETQRNKGNFPGRFSGRQFSNSRSEMNVSTLELGDSALYLCASSFSGGAEDTQYFGPGTRLTVL.

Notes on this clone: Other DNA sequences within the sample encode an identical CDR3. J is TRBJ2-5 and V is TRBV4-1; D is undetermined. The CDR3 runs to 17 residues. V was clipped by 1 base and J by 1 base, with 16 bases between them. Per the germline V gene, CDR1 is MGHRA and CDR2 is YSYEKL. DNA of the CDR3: TGCGCCAGCAGCCAAGTTAGTACCCCACCAGTCCAAGAGACCCAGTACTTC. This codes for CASSQVSTPPVQETQYF.

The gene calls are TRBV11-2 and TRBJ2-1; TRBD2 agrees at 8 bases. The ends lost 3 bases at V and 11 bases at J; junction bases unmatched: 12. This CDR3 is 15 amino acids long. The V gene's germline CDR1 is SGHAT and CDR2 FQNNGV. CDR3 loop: CASSLSGGPTMKQFF. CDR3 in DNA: TGTGCCAGCAGCTTGTCGGGAGGGCCTACAATGAAGCAGTTCTTC.

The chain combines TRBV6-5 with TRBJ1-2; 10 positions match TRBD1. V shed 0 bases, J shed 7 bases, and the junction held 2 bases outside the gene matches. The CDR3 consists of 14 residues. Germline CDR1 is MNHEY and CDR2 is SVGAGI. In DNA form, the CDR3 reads TGTGCCAGCAGTTACTCCGGGGACAGGGGTGGCTACACCTTC. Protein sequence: CASSYSGDRGGYTF.

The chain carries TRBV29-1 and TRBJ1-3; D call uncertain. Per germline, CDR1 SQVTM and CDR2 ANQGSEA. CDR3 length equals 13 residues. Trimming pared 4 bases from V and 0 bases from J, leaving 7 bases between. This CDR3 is CSVGRDSGNTIYF. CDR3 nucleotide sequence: TGCAGCGTTGGCCGAGACTCTGGAAACACCATATATTTT. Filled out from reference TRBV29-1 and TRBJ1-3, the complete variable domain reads SAVISQKPSRDICQRGTSLTIQCQVDSQVTMMFWYRQQPGQSLTLIATANQGSEATYESGFVIDKFPISRPNLTFSTLTVSNMSPEDSSIYLCSVGRDSGNTIYFGEGSWLTVV.

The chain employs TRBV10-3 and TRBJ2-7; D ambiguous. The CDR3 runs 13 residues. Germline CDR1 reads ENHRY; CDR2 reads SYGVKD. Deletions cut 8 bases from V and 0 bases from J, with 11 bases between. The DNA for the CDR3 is TGTGCCATCGCGGCGCAGACCTCCTACGAGCAGTACTTC. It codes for CAIAAQTSYEQYF.

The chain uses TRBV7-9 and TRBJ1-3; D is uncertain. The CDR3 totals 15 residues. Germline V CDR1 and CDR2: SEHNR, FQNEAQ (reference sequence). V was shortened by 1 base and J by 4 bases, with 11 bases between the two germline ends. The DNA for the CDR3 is TGTGCCAGCAGCTTAGTTGCAGGCCAGGGAAACACCATATATTTT. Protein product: CASSLVAGQGNTIYF. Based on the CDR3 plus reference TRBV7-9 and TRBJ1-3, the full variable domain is DTGVSQNPRHKITKRGQNVTFRCDPISEHNRLYWYRQTLGQGPEFLTYFQNEAQLEKSRLLSDRFSAERPKGSFSTLEIQRTEQGDSAMYLCASSLVAGQGNTIYFGEGSWLTVV.

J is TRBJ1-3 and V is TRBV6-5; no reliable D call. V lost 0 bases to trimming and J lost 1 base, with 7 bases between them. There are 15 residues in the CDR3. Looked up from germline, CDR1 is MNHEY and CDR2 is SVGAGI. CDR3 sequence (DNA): TGTGCCAGCAGTTACTCGGCAGGATCTGGAAACACCATATATTTT. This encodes CASSYSAGSGNTIYF.

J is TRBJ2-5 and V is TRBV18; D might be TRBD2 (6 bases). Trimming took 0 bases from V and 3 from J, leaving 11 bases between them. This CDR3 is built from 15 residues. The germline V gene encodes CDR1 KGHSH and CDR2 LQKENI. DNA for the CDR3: TGTGCCAGCTCACCACCGGGGGGACGGAAAGAGACCCAGTACTTC. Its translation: CASSPPGGRKETQYF.

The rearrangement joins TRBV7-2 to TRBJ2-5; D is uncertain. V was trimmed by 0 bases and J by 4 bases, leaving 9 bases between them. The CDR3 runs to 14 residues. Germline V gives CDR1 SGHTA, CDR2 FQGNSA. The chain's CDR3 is CASSLAVHGETQYF. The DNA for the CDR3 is TGTGCCAGCAGCTTAGCGGTCCATGGAGAGACCCAGTACTTC.

The CDR3 nucleotides are TGTGCCAGCAGTGAAGCGCCGCCGGGACAAGAGACCCAGTACTTC. As protein: CASSEAPPGQETQYF. This chain joins TRBV6-1 and TRBJ2-5; a weak D match, TRBD2 (5 bases). The V gene's germline CDR1 is MNHNS and CDR2 SASEGT. Trimming shortened V by 0 bases and J by 2 bases, and 10 bases separated the two germline ends. The CDR3 runs to 15 residues.

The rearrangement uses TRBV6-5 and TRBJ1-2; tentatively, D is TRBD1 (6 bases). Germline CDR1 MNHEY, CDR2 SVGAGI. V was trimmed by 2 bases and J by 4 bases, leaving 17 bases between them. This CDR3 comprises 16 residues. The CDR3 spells CASSYGYYTGIYGYTF. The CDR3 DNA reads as TGTGCCAGCAGTTACGGGTACTACACAGGGATCTATGGCTACACCTTC.

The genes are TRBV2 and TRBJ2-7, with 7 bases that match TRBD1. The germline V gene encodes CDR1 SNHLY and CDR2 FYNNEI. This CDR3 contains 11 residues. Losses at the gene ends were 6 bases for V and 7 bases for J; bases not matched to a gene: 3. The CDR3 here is CASSGTEEQYF. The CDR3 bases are TGTGCCAGCAGCGGGACAGAAGAGCAGTACTTC.

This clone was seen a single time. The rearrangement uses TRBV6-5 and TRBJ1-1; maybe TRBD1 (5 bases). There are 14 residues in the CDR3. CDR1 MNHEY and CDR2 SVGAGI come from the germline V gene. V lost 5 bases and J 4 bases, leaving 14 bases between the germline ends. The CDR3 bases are TGTGCCAGCAGTACAACTAGGGGTATCACTGAAGCTTTCTTT. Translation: CASSTTRGITEAFF.

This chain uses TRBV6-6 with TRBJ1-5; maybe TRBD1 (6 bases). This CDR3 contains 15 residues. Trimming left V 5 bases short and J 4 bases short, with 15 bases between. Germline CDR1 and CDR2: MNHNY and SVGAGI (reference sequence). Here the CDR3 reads CASSRVGGQNQPQHF. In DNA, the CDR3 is TGTGCCAGCAGTCGAGTAGGGGGGCAAAATCAGCCCCAGCATTTT.

The CDR3, as DNA: TGTGCCAGCAGTAATCAACAGGGAACCTATGGCTACACCTTC. As protein: CASSNQQGTYGYTF. This sequence joins TRBV6-6 and TRBJ1-2, with a weak D call TRBD1 (6 bases). This CDR3 comprises 14 residues. Trimming removed 5 bases from V and 4 bases from J, with 14 bases in between. Germline V gives CDR1 MNHNY, CDR2 SVGAGI (reference sequence).

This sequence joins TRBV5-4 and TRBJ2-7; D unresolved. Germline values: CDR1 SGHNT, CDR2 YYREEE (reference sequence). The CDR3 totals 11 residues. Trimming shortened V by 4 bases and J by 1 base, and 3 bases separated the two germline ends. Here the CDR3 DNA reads TGTGCCAGCAGCGCTTCCTACGAGCAGTACTTC. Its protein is CASSASYEQYF.

The CDR3 DNA sequence: TGTGCCAGCAGTCAAAGACAGGGTGGCAATTCACCCCTCCACTTT. The encoded protein is CASSQRQGGNSPLHF. The chain recombines TRBV27 with TRBJ1-6; 7 nucleotides align to TRBD1. Losses at the gene ends were 5 bases for V and 7 bases for J; bases not matched to a gene: 8. Germline CDR1 reads MNHEY; CDR2 reads SMNVEV (reference sequence). The CDR3 is 15 amino acids.

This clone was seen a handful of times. The chain's CDR3 is CAGGGRGFGGYTF. The CDR3 nucleotides read TGTGCCGGAGGGGGCAGGGGGTTCGGTGGCTACACCTTC. The chain has TRBV2 and TRBJ1-2; 7 nucleotides align to TRBD1. Unmatched junction bases numbered 13, after V lost 11 bases and J lost 7 bases. CDR3 length: 13 amino acids. The germline V gene has CDR1 SNHLY and CDR2 FYNNEI.

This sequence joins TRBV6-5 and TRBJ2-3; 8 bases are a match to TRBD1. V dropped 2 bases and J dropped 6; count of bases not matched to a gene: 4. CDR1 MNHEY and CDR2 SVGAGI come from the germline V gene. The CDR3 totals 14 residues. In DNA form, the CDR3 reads TGTGCCAGCAGTTACGACAGGGGATCGGATACGCAGTATTTT. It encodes CASSYDRGSDTQYF.

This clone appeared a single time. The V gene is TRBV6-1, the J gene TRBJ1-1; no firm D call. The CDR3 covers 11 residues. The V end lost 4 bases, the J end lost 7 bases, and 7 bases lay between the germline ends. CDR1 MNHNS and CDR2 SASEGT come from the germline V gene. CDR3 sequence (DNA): TGTGCCAGCAGTGTCTCGAGTGAAGCTTTCTTT. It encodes CASSVSSEAFF.